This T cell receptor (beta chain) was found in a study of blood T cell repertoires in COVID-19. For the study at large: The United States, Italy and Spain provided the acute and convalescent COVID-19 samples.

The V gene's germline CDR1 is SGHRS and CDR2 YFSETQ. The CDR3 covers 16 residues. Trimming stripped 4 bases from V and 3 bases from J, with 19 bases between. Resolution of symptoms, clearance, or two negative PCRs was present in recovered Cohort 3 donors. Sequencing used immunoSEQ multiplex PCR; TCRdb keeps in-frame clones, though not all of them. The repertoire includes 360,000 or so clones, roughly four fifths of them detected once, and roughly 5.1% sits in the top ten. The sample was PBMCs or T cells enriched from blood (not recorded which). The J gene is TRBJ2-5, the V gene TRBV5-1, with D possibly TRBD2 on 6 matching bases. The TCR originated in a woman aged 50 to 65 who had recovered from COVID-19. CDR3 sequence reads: CASSPRAGWGEETQYF. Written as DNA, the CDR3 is TGCGCCAGCAGCCCGAGGGCGGGATGGGGTGAAGAGACCCAGTACTTC.